The sequence of this TCR beta chain was determined in a study of technical replicates of blood from a few donors. This clone was seen only once. Produced via immunoSEQ multiplex PCR; TCRdb's table is partial and in-frame only. Among 60,000 to 90,000 clones listed, around 97% were seen once. The CDR3 spans 14 residues. V lost 5 bases and J 6 bases, leaving 16 bases between the germline ends. CDR1 and CDR2 from the germline V gene are LNHDA and SQIVND (reference sequence). The sample was T cells isolated from PBMCs. The clonotype originates from a human donor in good health. The V call is TRBV19, the J call TRBJ1-2; tentatively, D is TRBD1 (6 bases). CDR3 coding DNA: TGTGCCAGTAGTCGACCAACAGGGCAGAATGGCTACACCTTC. Encoded protein: CASSRPTGQNGYTF.